These 3 T cell receptor beta chains originate from one sample sequenced in a study of cytomegalovirus exposure and HLA in healthy donors. Data came from immunoSEQ multiplex PCR; TCRdb stores just in-frame clones and leaves some out. Here the sample spans about 170,000 clones, roughly 86% being singletons. Sequences were obtained from PBMCs. The receptors come from a man aged 18 to 29 in good health and CMV-seropositive.

The rearrangement joins TRBV18 to TRBJ1-4, with TRBD1 as a possible D gene (5 bases). V gave up 6 bases and J gave up 4 bases, with 9 bases separating them. The CDR3 is made up of 13 amino acids. Per germline, CDR1 KGHSH and CDR2 LQKENI. The CDR3 here is CASSRGGNEKLFF. The CDR3 nucleotides are TGTGCCAGCTCTAGGGGTGGTAATGAAAAACTGTTTTTT.

CDR3 amino acids: CSAGHYGEKLFF. The CDR3, as DNA: TGCAGCGCCGGCCACTATGGTGAAAAACTGTTTTTT. The chain is built from TRBV29-1 and TRBJ1-4; D unclear. This CDR3 is 12 amino acids long. Germline loops: CDR1 SQVTM, CDR2 ANQGSEA. V lost 7 bases, J lost 7 bases, and 13 bases lay in between.

The gene calls are TRBV30 and TRBJ2-2; 8 nucleotides match TRBD1. CDR1 GTSNPN and CDR2 SVGIG come from the germline V gene (reference sequence). J gave up 2 bases and V 1 base, and 9 bases lay outside the gene matches. There are 17 residues in the CDR3. This chain's CDR3 is CAWSGNLGTGNTGELFF. The CDR3 nucleotides read TGTGCCTGGAGTGGGAACCTCGGGACAGGAAACACCGGGGAGCTGTTTTTT.